The next 14 T cell receptor beta chains were all read from a single sample in a study of cytomegalovirus exposure and HLA in healthy donors (dated by TCRdb to about 2017). The library came from the immunoSEQ multiplex PCR assay. For the multiplex PCR, a mixture combining 60 forward primers for TCR Vbeta segments and 13 reverse primers for TCR Jbeta segments was used. Not all clones reach the TCRdb copy of this immuneACCESS table, which keeps in-frame sequences only. Checked studies attribute under half of the gap to unresolved V genes and leave the rest unexplained. This sample has about 69,000 clones in its table, and about 80% of those were observed once. The ten largest clones capture 3% to 3.5% of the sample. The material sequenced was PBMCs. The receptor source for this set is a man aged 18-30 years in good health and CMV-seronegative.

V is TRBV29-1 and J is TRBJ2-1; D is undetermined. This CDR3 spans 12 amino acids. Germline CDR1 SQVTM, CDR2 ANQGSEA. Trimming pared 4 bases from V and 5 bases from J, leaving 9 bases between. The CDR3 DNA follows: TGCAGCGTTGTTCCCCAAAACAATGAGCAGTTCTTC. Its protein product is CSVVPQNNEQFF.

This clone appeared once. V gene TRBV6-5 combines with J gene TRBJ1-4; 10 bases agree with TRBD1. This CDR3 contains 13 residues. Trimming removed 6 bases from V and 7 bases from J; junction bases left unmatched: 2. Germline V gene data show CDR1 as MNHEY and CDR2 as SVGAGI. The CDR3 nucleotides read TGTGCCAGCAGGGGGACAGGGGTTGAAAAACTGTTTTTT. Residues: CASRGTGVEKLFF.

This chain links TRBV5-8 with TRBJ2-3; 7 nucleotides line up with TRBD2. Trimming cost V 4 bases and J 1 base; bases outside gene matches: 3. The CDR3 is 14 amino acids. Germline lookup yields CDR1 SGHTS and CDR2 YDEGEE. CDR3 protein: CASSGGGGTDTQYF. CDR3 nucleotides: TGTGCCAGCAGCGGGGGGGGAGGCACAGATACGCAGTATTTT.

The chain uses TRBV15 and TRBJ1-3; D unresolved. Trimming took off 8 bases at V and 0 bases at J, with 11 bases between the two ends. Germline V gene data show CDR1 as LNHNV and CDR2 as YYDKDF (reference sequence). The CDR3 totals 14 residues. CDR3 amino acids: CATGEGSSGNTIYF. CDR3 bases: TGTGCCACCGGGGAGGGATCCTCTGGAAACACCATATATTTT.

The V gene is TRBV28, the J gene TRBJ1-5; no definite D call. Trimming took off 1 base at V and 0 bases at J, with 10 bases between the two ends. The length of the CDR3 is 16 residues. The germline gives CDR1 MDHEN, CDR2 SYDVKM. The DNA of the CDR3 is TGTGCCAGCAGTTTATTCGGGGTAGGTAGCAATCAGCCCCAGCATTTT. This translates into CASSLFGVGSNQPQHF.

V gene TRBV6-5 combines with J gene TRBJ2-3; a weak D match, TRBD1 (6 bases). The CDR3 spans 12 residues. The germline gives CDR1 MNHEY, CDR2 SVGAGI. Trimming pared 6 bases from V and 4 bases from J, leaving 8 bases between. The CDR3 DNA follows: TGTGCCAGCAGCTCAGGGGCAGATACGCAGTATTTT. This gives the protein CASSSGADTQYF.

The CDR3 reads CASSHSSGGKNEQFF. The CDR3 DNA is TGTGCCAGCAGCCATTCTAGCGGGGGGAAGAATGAGCAGTTCTTC. The chain has TRBV7-9 and TRBJ2-1, with 11 bases identical to TRBD2. Germline V lookup: CDR1 SEHNR, CDR2 FQNEAQ (reference sequence). The ends lost 5 bases at V and 7 bases at J; junction bases unmatched: 7. This CDR3 has 15 amino acids.

The chain combines TRBV29-1 with TRBJ1-2; no reliable D call. The V gene lost 4 bases and the J gene lost 4 bases, with 10 bases spanning the gap. The V gene's germline CDR1 is SQVTM and CDR2 ANQGSEA. CDR3 length: 12 residues. The chain's CDR3 is CSVVEGFYGYTF. DNA for the CDR3: TGCAGCGTTGTGGAGGGATTCTATGGCTACACCTTC.

This sequence joins TRBV2 and TRBJ2-3; 13 bases fit TRBD2. The germline CDR1 and CDR2 sequences are SNHLY and FYNNEI. This CDR3 contains 15 residues. V lost 7 bases to trimming and J lost 5 bases; unmatched junction nucleotides: 6. The CDR3 DNA is TGTGCCAGCACCCGAGGGACTAGCGGGGTAGATACGCAGTATTTT. Translating it yields CASTRGTSGVDTQYF. The full variable domain, with the rest looked up from reference TRBV2 and TRBJ2-3, is EPEVTQTPSHQVTQMGQEVILRCVPISNHLYFYWYRQILGQKVEFLVSFYNNEISEKSEIFDDQFSVERPDGSNFTLKIRSTKLEDSAMYFCASTRGTSGVDTQYFGPGTRLTVL.

The chain has TRBV6-1 and TRBJ2-5; TRBD1 matches at 7 bases. The J call may be incorrect, as the DNA end agrees better with TRBJ2-7. The CDR3 is 14 residues long. Germline CDR1 is MNHNS and CDR2 is SASEGT. CDR3: CASRTDRGPYEQYF. The CDR3 DNA follows: TGTGCCAGCAGGACCGATAGGGGGCCCTACGAGCAGTACTTC.

V gene TRBV15 combines with J gene TRBJ1-1; D remains ambiguous. The CDR3 has 13 amino acids. Between the trimmed V and J ends, which lost 4 bases and 2 bases, there was a span of 8 bases. CDR1 and CDR2 from the germline V gene are LNHNV and YYDKDF (reference sequence). The CDR3 sequence is CATSKALNTEAFF. The CDR3 DNA reads as TGTGCCACCAGCAAAGCCCTTAACACTGAAGCTTTCTTT.

The chain joins TRBV14 to TRBJ1-2; D is possibly TRBD1 (6 bases). Trimming pared 2 bases from V and 6 bases from J, leaving 10 bases between. The germline V gene encodes CDR1 SGHDN and CDR2 FVKESK. The CDR3 is made up of 13 amino acids. The CDR3 here is CASSQTGWHGYTF. The CDR3 DNA is TGTGCCAGCAGCCAAACAGGGTGGCATGGCTACACCTTC.

Concerning this clone itself: One end of the junction varies from germline; a read error may be responsible. The J gene is TRBJ1-2, the V gene TRBV19; TRBD1 matches at 9 bases. CDR3 length: 15 amino acids. Per germline, CDR1 LNHDA and CDR2 SQIVND (reference sequence). The CDR3 protein is CASTIQGAMNYGYTF. The CDR3 DNA follows: TGTGCCAGTACTATACAGGGGGCAATGAATTATGGCTACACCTTC.

This clone was observed a single time. The V and J genes are TRBV6-5 and TRBJ2-1; 13 nucleotides align to TRBD2. With V trimmed by 5 bases and J by 7 bases, 5 bases remained unmatched. This CDR3 comprises 15 residues. Germline loops: CDR1 MNHEY, CDR2 SVGAGI. Here the CDR3 reads CASSLLAGGRNEQFF. The CDR3, as DNA: TGTGCCAGCAGTCTACTAGCGGGGGGGCGTAATGAGCAGTTCTTC.